The next 13 T cell receptor beta chains were all read from a single sample in a study of blood T cell repertoires in COVID-19. Sequencing used immunoSEQ multiplex PCR; TCRdb keeps in-frame clones, though not all of them. The sample lists about 480,000 clones; roughly 89% were seen once. Sequenced input: peripheral blood. These receptors were collected from a woman aged 45-60 years with COVID-19, enrolled during active disease.

This clone occurred a few times. The V gene is TRBV4-2, the J gene TRBJ2-2, with 7 positions matching TRBD1. The CDR3 extends over 15 amino acids. CDR1 is LGHNA, CDR2 YNFKEQ, per germline. The ends lost 5 bases at V and 0 bases at J; junction bases unmatched: 3. CDR3 residues: CASSLGTANTGELFF. The CDR3 nucleotides read TGTGCCAGCAGCTTAGGGACAGCGAACACCGGGGAGCTGTTTTTT.

The J gene is TRBJ1-1, the V gene TRBV19; TRBD1 is a possible D gene (6 bases). The CDR3 covers 13 residues. Trimming stripped 6 bases from V and 5 bases from J, with 13 bases between. Germline CDR1 reads LNHDA; CDR2 reads SQIVND (reference sequence). The CDR3 DNA sequence: TGTGCCAGTAGGCCCGCAGGGGAGACTGAAGCTTTCTTT. Translation: CASRPAGETEAFF.

The chain carries TRBV24-1 and TRBJ2-5, with D possibly TRBD1 on 6 matching bases. Germline V gives CDR1 KGHDR, CDR2 SFDVKD. The ends were cut back, 4 bases at V and 5 bases at J, with 19 bases in the middle. CDR3 length: 16 amino acids. The CDR3 coding sequence is TGTGCCACCAGTGACGACACGACAGGTATTAAGGAGACCCAGTACTTC. Amino acid sequence: CATSDDTTGIKETQYF.

CDR3 nucleotides: TGTGCCAGCAGCTATAGCTGGCGGGGGGATAACTCCTACAATGAGCAGTTCTTC. It translates to CASSYSWRGDNSYNEQFF. The chain has TRBV7-8 and TRBJ2-1; 8 bases map to TRBD2. Per germline, CDR1 SGHVS and CDR2 FQNEAQ. The trim removed 4 bases at V and 0 bases at J, leaving 11 bases unmatched. There are 18 residues in the CDR3.

The chain carries TRBV29-1 and TRBJ2-2, with 9 bases fitting TRBD1. This CDR3 contains 15 residues. V lost 5 bases, J lost 4 bases, and 8 bases stayed unmatched. CDR1 and CDR2 from the germline V gene are SQVTM and ANQGSEA. The CDR3 nucleotides are TGCAGCGTTCCGGGGACAGGGCTGGGCACCGGGGAGCTGTTTTTT. Protein product: CSVPGTGLGTGELFF.

This chain links TRBV5-1 with TRBJ2-7; 7 nucleotides align to TRBD1. The ends lost 2 bases at V and 5 bases at J; junction bases unmatched: 13. Germline values: CDR1 SGHRS, CDR2 YFSETQ. The CDR3 length is 16 residues. The chain's CDR3 is CASSFQRQGGLDEQYF. DNA for the CDR3: TGCGCCAGCAGCTTTCAAAGACAGGGCGGGCTCGACGAGCAGTACTTC.

This clone has more than one count but fewer than ten. The J gene is TRBJ1-6, the V gene TRBV21-1; the D call of TRBD1 is as the table states it, not checked on the DNA. TRBV21-1 is noted as a pseudogene. The CDR3 loop spans 16 amino acids. The CDR3, as DNA: TGTGCCAGCAGCAAACCTCCGGACAGCAATAATTCACCCCTCCACTTT. Translated, it gives CASSKPPDSNNSPLHF.

The chain employs TRBV4-2 and TRBJ1-1; TRBD1 matches 8 bases. Germline trimming cut 4 bases from V and 2 bases from J; bases unmatched to any gene: 6. Germline V lookup: CDR1 LGHNA, CDR2 YNFKEQ. This CDR3 region has 15 residues. The CDR3 loop reads CASSRRGQGNTEAFF. CDR3 DNA sequence: TGTGCCAGCAGCCGCCGCGGACAGGGTAACACTGAAGCTTTCTTT.

The chain is built from TRBV4-2 and TRBJ1-5; 8 bases are shared with TRBD1. Trimming cost V 4 bases and J 4 bases; bases outside gene matches: 9. Per the germline V gene, CDR1 is LGHNA and CDR2 is YNFKEQ. This CDR3 has 16 amino acids. Here the CDR3 DNA reads TGTGCCAGCAGCCCAACGGGGACAGGTTTAAATCAGCCCCAGCATTTT. Amino acid sequence: CASSPTGTGLNQPQHF.

V and J are TRBV7-2 and TRBJ1-6; 8 bases map to TRBD1. V shed 3 bases and J 10 bases; nucleotides not matched to a gene: 14. The CDR3 consists of 17 residues. CDR1 and CDR2 from the germline V gene are SGHTA and FQGNSA. For the CDR3, the DNA is TGTGCCAGCAGCTTGGTATCGTGGAGACAGGGGAAATCACCCCTCCACTTT. Translating gives CASSLVSWRQGKSPLHF.

The CDR3 protein is CASSSDFLRRNSPLHF. The CDR3 coding sequence is TGTGCCAGCAGTTCGGACTTTTTGAGGAGGAATTCACCCCTCCACTTT. V is TRBV5-4 and J is TRBJ1-6; D remains unclear. The CDR3 is 16 residues long. V lost 5 bases and J 7 bases, leaving 19 bases between the germline ends. Per the germline V gene, CDR1 is SGHNT and CDR2 is YYREEE (reference sequence).

This chain connects TRBV6-1 to TRBJ1-3; D gene uncertain. Germline V gene sequence: CDR1 MNHNS, CDR2 SASEGT. Trimming pared 2 bases from V and 1 base from J, leaving 6 bases between. The CDR3 loop spans 14 amino acids. The CDR3 DNA reads as TGTGCCAGCAGTGAACGAGGGTCTGGAAACACCATATATTTT. Its protein is CASSERGSGNTIYF.

The CDR3 DNA is TGTGCCAGCAGAACAGGGGCCACTGAAGCTTTCTTT. This encodes CASRTGATEAFF. V is TRBV6-5 and J is TRBJ1-1; the match to TRBD1 covers 7 bases. Germline V lookup: CDR1 MNHEY, CDR2 SVGAGI. The CDR3 length is 12 residues. The J segment lost 4 bases and the V segment lost 6 bases, leaving 2 bases of the junction unmatched.